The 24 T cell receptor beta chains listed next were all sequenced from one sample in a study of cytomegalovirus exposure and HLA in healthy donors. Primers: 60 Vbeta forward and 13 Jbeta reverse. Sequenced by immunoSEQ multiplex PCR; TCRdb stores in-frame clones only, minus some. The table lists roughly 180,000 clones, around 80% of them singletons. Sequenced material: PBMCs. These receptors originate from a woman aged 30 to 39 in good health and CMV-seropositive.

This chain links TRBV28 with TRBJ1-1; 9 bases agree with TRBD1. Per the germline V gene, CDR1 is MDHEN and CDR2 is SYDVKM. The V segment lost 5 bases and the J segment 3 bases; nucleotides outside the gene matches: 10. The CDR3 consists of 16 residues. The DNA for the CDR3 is TGTGCCAGCAGTCCCGGGACAGGGTACGGGGACACTGAAGCTTTCTTT. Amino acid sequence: CASSPGTGYGDTEAFF.

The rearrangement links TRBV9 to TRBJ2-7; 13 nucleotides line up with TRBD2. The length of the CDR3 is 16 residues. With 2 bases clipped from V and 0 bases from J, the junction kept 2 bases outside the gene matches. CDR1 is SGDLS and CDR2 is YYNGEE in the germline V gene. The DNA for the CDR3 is TGTGCCAGCAGCGTGGGACTAGCGGGAACCTCCTACGAGCAGTACTTC. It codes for CASSVGLAGTSYEQYF. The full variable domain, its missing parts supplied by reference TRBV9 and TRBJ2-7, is DSGVTQTPKHLITATGQRVTLRCSPRSGDLSVYWYQQSLDQGLQFLIQYYNGEERAKGNILERFSAQQFPDLHSELNLSSLELGDSALYFCASSVGLAGTSYEQYFGPGTRLTVT.

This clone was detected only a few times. The CDR3 loop reads CASSPSGQGIDEQYF. DNA of the CDR3: TGTGCCAGCAGCCCCAGCGGACAGGGCATCGACGAGCAGTACTTC. The chain employs TRBV9 and TRBJ2-7, with 8 bases that match TRBD1. Germline V CDR1 and CDR2: SGDLS, YYNGEE. V lost 4 bases, J lost 5 bases, and 11 bases stayed unmatched. The CDR3 covers 15 residues.

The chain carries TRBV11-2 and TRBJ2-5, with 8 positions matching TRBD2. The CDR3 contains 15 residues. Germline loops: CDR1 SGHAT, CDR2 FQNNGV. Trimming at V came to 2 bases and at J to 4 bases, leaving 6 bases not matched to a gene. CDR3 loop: CASSLLGGAGETQYF. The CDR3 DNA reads TGTGCCAGCAGCTTACTCGGGGGGGCAGGAGAGACCCAGTACTTC.

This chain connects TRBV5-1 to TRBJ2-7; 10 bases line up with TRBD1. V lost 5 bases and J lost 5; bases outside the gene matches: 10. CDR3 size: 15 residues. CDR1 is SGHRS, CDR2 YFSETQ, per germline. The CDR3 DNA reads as TGCGCCAGCAGTTTGAGTGGGACAGGGGTCCACGAGCAGTACTTC. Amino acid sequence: CASSLSGTGVHEQYF. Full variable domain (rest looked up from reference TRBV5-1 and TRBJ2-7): KAGVTQTPRYLIKTRGQQVTLSCSPISGHRSVSWYQQTPGQGLQFLFEYFSETQRNKGNFPGRFSGRQFSNSRSEMNVSTLELGDSALYLCASSLSGTGVHEQYFGPGTRLTVT.

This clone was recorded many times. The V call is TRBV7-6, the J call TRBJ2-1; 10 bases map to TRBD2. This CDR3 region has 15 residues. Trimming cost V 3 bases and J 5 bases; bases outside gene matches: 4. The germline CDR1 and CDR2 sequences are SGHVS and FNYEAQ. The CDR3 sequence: CASSFPLAGDNEQFF. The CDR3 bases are TGTGCCAGCAGCTTTCCCCTAGCGGGAGACAATGAGCAGTTCTTC.

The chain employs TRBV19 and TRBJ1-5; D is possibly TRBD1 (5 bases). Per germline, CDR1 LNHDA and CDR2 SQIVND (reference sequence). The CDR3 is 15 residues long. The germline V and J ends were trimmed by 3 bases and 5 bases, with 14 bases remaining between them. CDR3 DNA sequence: TGTGCCAGTAGTATCGGGGGAGGAGAAGATCAGCCCCAGCATTTT. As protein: CASSIGGGEDQPQHF.

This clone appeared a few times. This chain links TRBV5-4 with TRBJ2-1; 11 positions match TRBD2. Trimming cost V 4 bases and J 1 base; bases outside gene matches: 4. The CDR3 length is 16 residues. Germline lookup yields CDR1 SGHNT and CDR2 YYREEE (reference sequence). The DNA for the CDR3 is TGTGCCAGCAGCATCGGGACTAGCGGTTCCTACAATGAGCAGTTCTTC. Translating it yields CASSIGTSGSYNEQFF.

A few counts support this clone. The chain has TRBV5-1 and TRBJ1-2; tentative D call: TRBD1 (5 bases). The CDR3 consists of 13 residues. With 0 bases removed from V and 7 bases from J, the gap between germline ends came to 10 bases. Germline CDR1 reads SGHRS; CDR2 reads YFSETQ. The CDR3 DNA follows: TGCGCCAGCAGCTTGGCAGGGAACAGTGGCTACACCTTC. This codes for CASSLAGNSGYTF. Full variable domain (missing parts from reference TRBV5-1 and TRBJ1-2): KAGVTQTPRYLIKTRGQQVTLSCSPISGHRSVSWYQQTPGQGLQFLFEYFSETQRNKGNFPGRFSGRQFSNSRSEMNVSTLELGDSALYLCASSLAGNSGYTFGSGTRLTVV.

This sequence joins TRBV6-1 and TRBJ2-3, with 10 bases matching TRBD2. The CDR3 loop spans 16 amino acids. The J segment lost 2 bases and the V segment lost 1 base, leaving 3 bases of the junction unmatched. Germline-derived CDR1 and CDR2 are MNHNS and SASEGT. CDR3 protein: CASSEVAGGITDTQYF. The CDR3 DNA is TGTGCCAGCAGTGAAGTAGCGGGAGGAATCACAGATACGCAGTATTTT.

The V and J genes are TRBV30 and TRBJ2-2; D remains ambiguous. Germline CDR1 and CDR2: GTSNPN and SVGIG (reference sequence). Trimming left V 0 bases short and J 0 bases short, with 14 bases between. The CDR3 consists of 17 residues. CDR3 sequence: CAWSVFRQAANTGELFF. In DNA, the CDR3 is TGTGCCTGGAGTGTATTCCGGCAGGCAGCGAACACCGGGGAGCTGTTTTTT.

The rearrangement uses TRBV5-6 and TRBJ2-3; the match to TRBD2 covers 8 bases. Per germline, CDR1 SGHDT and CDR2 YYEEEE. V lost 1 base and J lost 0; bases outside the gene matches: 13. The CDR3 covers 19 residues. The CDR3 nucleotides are TGTGCCAGCAGCTTGACTAGCGGATTCTACCTTCATAGCACAGATACGCAGTATTTT. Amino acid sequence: CASSLTSGFYLHSTDTQYF.

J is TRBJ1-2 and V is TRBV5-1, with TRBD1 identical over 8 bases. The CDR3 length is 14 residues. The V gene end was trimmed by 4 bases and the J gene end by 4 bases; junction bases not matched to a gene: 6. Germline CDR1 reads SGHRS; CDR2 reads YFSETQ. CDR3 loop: CASSPGTGIYGYTF. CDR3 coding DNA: TGCGCCAGCAGCCCAGGGACAGGAATCTATGGCTACACCTTC.

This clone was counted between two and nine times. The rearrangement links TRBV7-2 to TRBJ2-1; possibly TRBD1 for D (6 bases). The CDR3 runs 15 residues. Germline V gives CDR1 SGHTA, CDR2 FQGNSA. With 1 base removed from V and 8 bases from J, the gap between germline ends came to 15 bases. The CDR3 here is CASSLGRGGGDEQFF. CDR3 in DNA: TGTGCCAGCAGCTTAGGCAGGGGTGGTGGGGATGAGCAGTTCTTC.

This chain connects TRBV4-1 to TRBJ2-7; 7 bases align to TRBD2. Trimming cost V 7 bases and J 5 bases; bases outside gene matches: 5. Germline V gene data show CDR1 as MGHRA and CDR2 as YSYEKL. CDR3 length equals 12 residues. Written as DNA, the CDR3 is TGCGCCAGCACCACTGGGAGGGACGAGCAGTACTTC. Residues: CASTTGRDEQYF.

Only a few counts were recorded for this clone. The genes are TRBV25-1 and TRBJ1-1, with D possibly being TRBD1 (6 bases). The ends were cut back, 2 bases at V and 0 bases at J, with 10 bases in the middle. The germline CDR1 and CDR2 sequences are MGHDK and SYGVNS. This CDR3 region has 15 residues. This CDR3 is CASSETTGLNTEAFF. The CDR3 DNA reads TGTGCCAGCAGTGAAACAACAGGGTTGAACACTGAAGCTTTCTTT.

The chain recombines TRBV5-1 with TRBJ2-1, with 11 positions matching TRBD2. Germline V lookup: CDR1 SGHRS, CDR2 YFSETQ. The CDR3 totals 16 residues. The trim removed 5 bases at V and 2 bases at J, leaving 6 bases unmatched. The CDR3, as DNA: TGCGCCAGCAGTACTAGCGGGAGAAGGACCTACAATGAGCAGTTCTTC. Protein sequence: CASSTSGRRTYNEQFF.

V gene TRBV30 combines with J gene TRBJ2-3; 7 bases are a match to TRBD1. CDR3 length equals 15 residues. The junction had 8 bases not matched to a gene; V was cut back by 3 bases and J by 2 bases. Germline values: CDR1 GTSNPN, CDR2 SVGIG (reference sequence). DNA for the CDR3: TGTGCCTGGAGCCTAGGGGGCCAGCTCACAGATACGCAGTATTTT. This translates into CAWSLGGQLTDTQYF.

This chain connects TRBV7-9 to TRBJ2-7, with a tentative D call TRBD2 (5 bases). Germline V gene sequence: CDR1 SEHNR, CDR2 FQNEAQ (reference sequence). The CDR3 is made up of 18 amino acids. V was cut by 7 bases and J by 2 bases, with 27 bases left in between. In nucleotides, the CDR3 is TGTGCCAGCACCCTATGGACTGAGGAGAGTGGTCGCCCCTACGAGCAGTACTTC. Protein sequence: CASTLWTEESGRPYEQYF.

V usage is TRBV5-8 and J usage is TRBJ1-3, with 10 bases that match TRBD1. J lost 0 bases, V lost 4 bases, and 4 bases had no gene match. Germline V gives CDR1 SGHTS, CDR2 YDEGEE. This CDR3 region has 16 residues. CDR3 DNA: TGTGCCAGCAGCAGACAGGGGGCAAGCTCTGGAAACACCATATATTTT. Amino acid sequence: CASSRQGASSGNTIYF.

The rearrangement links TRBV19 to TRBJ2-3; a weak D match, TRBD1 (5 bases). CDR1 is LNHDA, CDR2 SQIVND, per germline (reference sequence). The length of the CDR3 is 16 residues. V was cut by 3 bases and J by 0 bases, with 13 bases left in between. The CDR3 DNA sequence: TGTGCCAGTAGTATCTCGGCCCAGGGCAGCACAGATACGCAGTATTTT. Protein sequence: CASSISAQGSTDTQYF.

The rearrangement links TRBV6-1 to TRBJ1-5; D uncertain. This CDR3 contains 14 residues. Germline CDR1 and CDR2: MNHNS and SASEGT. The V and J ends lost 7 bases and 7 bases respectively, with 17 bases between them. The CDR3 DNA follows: TGTGCCAGCACCCCAGGAGCGGGGAGCCAGCCCCAGCATTTT. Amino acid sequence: CASTPGAGSQPQHF.

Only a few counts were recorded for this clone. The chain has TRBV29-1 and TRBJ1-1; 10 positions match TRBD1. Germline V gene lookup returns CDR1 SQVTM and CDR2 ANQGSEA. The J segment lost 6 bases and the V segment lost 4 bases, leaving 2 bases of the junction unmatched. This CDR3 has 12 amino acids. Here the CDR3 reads CSVGTGGPEAFF. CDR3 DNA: TGCAGCGTTGGGACAGGGGGTCCTGAAGCTTTCTTT.

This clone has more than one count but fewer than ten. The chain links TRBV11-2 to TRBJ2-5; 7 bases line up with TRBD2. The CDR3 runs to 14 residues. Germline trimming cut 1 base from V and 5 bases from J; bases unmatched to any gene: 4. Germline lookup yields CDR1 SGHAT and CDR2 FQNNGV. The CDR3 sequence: CASSLGGGLETQYF. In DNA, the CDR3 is TGTGCCAGCAGCTTAGGGGGGGGTTTGGAGACCCAGTACTTC. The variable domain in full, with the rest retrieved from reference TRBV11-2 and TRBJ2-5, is EAGVAQSPRYKIIEKRQSVAFWCNPISGHATLYWYQQILGQGPKLLIQFQNNGVVDDSQLPKDRFSAERLKGVDSTLKIQPAKLEDSAVYLCASSLGGGLETQYFGPGTRLLVL.